The clone carrying this T cell receptor beta chain was seen repeatedly, ten times or more. No antigen is known for it. Primers used in a second PCR of roughly 7 to 12 cycles were a sample-barcoded 5' primer and a J-beta primer mix. Each cDNA molecule carried a tag from a template-switch adaptor that contained 12 random nucleotides. Using its own MiXCR run on the 5' RACE reads, TCRdb lists one record per CDR3 protein. In the table there are over 700,000 distinct CDR3 sequences, about 55% of which are singletons. This specimen belongs to a study of blood T cells in healthy people across ages. The study, taken as a whole, reports: Higher diversity, along with more naive CD4+ cells, distinguished long-lived donors from aged donors. No conclusive comparison of naive versus antigen-experienced cells was possible with unsorted PBMCs.

Per the germline V gene, CDR1 is SQVTM and CDR2 is ANQGSEA. Trimming took 5 bases from V and 3 from J, leaving 11 bases between them. This CDR3 is 12 amino acids long. The source is an elderly man in good health. Sequencing input: blood. This chain connects TRBV29-1 to TRBJ2-7; no firm D call. The CDR3 is CSVSVGNYEQYF. CDR3 nucleotides: TGCAGCGTTTCTGTAGGGAACTACGAGCAGTACTTC.